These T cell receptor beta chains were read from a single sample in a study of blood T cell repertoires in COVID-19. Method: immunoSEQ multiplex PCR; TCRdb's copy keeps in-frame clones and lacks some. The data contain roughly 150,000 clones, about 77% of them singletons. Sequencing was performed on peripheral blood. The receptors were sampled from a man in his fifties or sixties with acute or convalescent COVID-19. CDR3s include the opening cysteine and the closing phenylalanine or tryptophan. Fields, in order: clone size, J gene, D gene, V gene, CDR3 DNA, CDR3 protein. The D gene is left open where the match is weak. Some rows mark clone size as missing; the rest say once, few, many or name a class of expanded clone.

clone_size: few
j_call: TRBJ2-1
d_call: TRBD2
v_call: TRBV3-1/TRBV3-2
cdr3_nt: TGTGCCAGCAGCCAAGATCGGGACTACCGCGATGAGCAGTTCTTC
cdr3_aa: CASSQDRDYRDEQFF

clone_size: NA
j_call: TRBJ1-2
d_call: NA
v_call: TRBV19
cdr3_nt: TGTGCCACCACCGGTTGGAGCTTCGGCTACACCTTC
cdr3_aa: CATTGWSFGYTF

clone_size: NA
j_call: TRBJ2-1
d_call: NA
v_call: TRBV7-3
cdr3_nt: TGTGCCAGCAGCGTCCGGGACTCACCCTACAATGAGCAGTTCTTC
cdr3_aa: CASSVRDSPYNEQFF

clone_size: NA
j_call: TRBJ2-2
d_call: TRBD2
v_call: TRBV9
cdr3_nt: TGTGCCAGCAGCCTTACTAGCGGGAGGGCCCCCGGGGAGCTGTTTTTT
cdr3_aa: CASSLTSGRAPGELFF

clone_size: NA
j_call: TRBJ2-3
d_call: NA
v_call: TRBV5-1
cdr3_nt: TGCGCCAGCAGCGCGGCCGTGGGTACGCAGTATTTT
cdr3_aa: CASSAAVGTQYF

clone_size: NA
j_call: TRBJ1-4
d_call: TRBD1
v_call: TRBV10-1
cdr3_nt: TGCGCCAGCAGGCGAACAGGGGGCGCAACTAATGAAAAACTGTTTTTT
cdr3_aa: CASRRTGGATNEKLFF

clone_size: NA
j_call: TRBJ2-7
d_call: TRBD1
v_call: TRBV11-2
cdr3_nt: TGTGCCAGCAGCGACCGGGACAGCCCTTACGAGCAGTACTTC
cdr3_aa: CASSDRDSPYEQYF

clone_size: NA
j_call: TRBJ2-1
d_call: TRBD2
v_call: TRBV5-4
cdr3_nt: TGTGCCAGCAGCTACCCTGGCCTAGCGGGAGGGCCTTATGAGCAGTTCTTC
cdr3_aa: CASSYPGLAGGPYEQFF

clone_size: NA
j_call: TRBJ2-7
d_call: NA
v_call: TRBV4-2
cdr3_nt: TGTGCCAGCAGCCAAGACGGGTACGAGCAGTACTTC
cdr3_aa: CASSQDGYEQYF

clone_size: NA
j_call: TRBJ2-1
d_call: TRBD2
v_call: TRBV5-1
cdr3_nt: TGCGCCAGCAGCACCAATAGCGGGAGGGCCTACAATGAGCAGTTCTTC
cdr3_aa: CASSTNSGRAYNEQFF

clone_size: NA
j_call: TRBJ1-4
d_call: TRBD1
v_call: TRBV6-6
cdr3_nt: TGTGCCAGCAGTCCGCCGGACGGCAGGGGGCGAATTTCAACTAATGAAAAACTGTTTTTT
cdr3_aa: CASSPPDGRGRISTNEKLFF

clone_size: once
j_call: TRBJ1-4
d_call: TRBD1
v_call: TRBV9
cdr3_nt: TGTGCCAGCAGCGTAGGCCCGAGCGGCAGGGGGCGAGAAAAACTGTTTTTT
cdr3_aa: CASSVGPSGRGREKLFF

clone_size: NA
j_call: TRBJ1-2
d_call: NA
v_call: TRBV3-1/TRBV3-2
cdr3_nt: TGTGCCAGCAGCCATGGGGGCGGCCAGATCTATGGCTACACCTTC
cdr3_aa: CASSHGGGQIYGYTF

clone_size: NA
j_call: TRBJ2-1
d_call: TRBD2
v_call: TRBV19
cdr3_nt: TGTGCCAGTAGTATACAAGGGACTAACTACAATGAGCAGTTCTTC
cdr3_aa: CASSIQGTNYNEQFF

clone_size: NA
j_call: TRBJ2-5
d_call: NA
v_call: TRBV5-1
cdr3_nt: TGCGCCAGCAGCTTGGGGCAAAGCGGCCAAGAGACCCAGTACTTC
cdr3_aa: CASSLGQSGQETQYF

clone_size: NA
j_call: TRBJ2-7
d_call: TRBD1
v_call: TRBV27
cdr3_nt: TGTGCCAGCAGTTTACGCCCGGGACAGGGTTTCGAGCAGTACTTC
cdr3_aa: CASSLRPGQGFEQYF

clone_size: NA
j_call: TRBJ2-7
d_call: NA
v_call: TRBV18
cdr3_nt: TGTGCCAGCTCACCAGACTCGGCAGCCGGCCACGAGCAGTACTTC
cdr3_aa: CASSPDSAAGHEQYF

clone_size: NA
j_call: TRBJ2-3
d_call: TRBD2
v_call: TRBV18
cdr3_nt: TGTGCCAGCTCACCCTCCCAGGGGAGGACTAGCGGGAGAGGCACAGATACGCAGTATTTT
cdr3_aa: CASSPSQGRTSGRGTDTQYF

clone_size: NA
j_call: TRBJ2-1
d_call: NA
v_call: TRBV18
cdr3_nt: TGTGCCAGCTCACCACAATGGAGAAGCAATGAGCAGTTCTTC
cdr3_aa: CASSPQWRSNEQFF

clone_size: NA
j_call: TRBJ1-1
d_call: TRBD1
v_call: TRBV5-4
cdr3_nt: TGTGCCAGCAGCGCGGGGGACAGGGCATGGAACACTGAAGCTTTCTTT
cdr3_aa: CASSAGDRAWNTEAFF

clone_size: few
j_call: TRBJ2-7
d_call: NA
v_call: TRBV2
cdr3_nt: TGTGCCAGCAGTGCGACTAGAAGGAGCGAGCAGTACTTC
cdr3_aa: CASSATRRSEQYF

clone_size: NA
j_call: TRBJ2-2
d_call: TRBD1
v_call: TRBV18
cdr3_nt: TGTGCCAGCTCACCCCGGACAGGGGGAAACACCGGGGAGCTGTTTTTT
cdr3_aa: CASSPRTGGNTGELFF

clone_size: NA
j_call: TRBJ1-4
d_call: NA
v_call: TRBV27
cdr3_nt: TGTGCCAGCAAGAGCGGGGTGGGCTCGGAAAAACTGTTTTTT
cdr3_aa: CASKSGVGSEKLFF

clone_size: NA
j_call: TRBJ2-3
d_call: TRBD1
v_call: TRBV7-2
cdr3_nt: TGTGCCAGGATACAGGGGGATACGCAGTATTTT
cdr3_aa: CARIQGDTQYF

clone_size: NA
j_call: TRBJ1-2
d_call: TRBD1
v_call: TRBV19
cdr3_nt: TGTGCCAGTAGCCTCTCAGGGGGCAGTAACTATGGCTACACCTTC
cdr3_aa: CASSLSGGSNYGYTF

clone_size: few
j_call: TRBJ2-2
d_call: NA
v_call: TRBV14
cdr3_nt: TGTGCCAGCAGCCAAGCGGGGCGCGGGGACACCGGGGAGCTGTTTTTT
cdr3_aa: CASSQAGRGDTGELFF

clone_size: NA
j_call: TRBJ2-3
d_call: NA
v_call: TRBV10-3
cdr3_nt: TGTGCCATTCACGGGGGTCTTACAGATACGCAGTATTTT
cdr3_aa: CAIHGGLTDTQYF

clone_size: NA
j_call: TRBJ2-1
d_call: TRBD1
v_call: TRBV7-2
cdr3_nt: TGTGCCAGCAGGCGGACAGGGGGCTCCTACAATGAGCAGTTCTTC
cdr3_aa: CASRRTGGSYNEQFF

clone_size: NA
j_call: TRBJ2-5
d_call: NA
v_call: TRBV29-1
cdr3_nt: TGCAGCGTCCGACGAGCTTCTAGGATCGAGACCCAGTACTTC
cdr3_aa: CSVRRASRIETQYF

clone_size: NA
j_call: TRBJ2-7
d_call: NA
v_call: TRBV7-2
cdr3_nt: TGTGCCAGCAGCTTAGGGGCACAGGGCCCTCATCTGACCTACGAGCAGTACTTC
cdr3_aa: CASSLGAQGPHLTYEQYF

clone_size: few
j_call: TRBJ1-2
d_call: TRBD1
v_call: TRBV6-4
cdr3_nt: TGTGCCAGCAGTGGGCCGAGGACAGGGGGCTTTGGCTACACCTTC
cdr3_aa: CASSGPRTGGFGYTF

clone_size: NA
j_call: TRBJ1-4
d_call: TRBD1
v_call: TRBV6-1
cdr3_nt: TGTGCCAGCAGTGACACAGGGGGTAGGGGTGAAAAACTGTTTTTT
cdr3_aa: CASSDTGGRGEKLFF

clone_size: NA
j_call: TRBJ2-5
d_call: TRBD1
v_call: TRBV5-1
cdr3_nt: TGCGCCAGCCGCCCCCCAGGGGGTGCAGAGACCCAGTACTTC
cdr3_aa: CASRPPGGAETQYF

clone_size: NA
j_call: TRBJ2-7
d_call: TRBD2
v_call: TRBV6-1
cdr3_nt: TGTGCCAGCAGTGATCTAGCGGGAGCTCTATTCGAGCAGTACTTC
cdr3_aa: CASSDLAGALFEQYF

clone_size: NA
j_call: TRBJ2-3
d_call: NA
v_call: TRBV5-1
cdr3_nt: TGCGCCAGCAGCATCGGGTACGATACGCAGTATTTT
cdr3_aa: CASSIGYDTQYF

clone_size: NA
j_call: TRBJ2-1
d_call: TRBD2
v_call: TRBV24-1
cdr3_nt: TGTGCCACCAGTGATTCTCAGGGAGGGTTTAAATGGAGGTTCTTC
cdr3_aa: CATSDSQGGFKWRFF

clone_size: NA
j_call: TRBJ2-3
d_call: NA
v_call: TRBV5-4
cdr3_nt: TGTGCCAGCAGCTTACCCGGGATACCAAGCACAGATACGCAGTATTTT
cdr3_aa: CASSLPGIPSTDTQYF

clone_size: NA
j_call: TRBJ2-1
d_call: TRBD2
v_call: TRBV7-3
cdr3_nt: TGTGCCAGCAGCTTAAATCCCTCTCACGGGCTAGCGGGAGTTGAGCAGTTCTTC
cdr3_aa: CASSLNPSHGLAGVEQFF

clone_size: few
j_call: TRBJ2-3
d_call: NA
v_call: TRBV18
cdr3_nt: TGTGCCAGCTCACGGGACTCGTATACCGGAGATACGCAGTATTTT
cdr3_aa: CASSRDSYTGDTQYF

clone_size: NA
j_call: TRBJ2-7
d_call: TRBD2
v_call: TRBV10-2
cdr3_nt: TGCGCCAGCAGGTCTGGGACTAGCGGGATACTTTCCTACGAGCAGTACTTC
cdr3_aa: CASRSGTSGILSYEQYF

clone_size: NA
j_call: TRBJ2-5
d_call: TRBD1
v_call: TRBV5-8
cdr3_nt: TGTGCCAGCAGCCCGGGACAGGGGCCCAGCCAAGAGACCCAGTACTTC
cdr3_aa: CASSPGQGPSQETQYF

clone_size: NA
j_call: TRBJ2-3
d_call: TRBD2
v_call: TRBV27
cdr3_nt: TGTGCCAGCTTCCCCGCGGGGGGGACAGCTCTGAATACGCAGTATTTT
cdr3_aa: CASFPAGGTALNTQYF

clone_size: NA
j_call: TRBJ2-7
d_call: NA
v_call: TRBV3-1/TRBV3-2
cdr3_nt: TGTGCCAGCAGCCAAGTAGTGGGCCCGACCTACGAGCAGTACTTC
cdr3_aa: CASSQVVGPTYEQYF

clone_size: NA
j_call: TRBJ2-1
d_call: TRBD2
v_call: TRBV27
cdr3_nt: TGTGCCAGCAGTCTAGCTAGCGGATACAATGAGCAGTTCTTC
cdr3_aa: CASSLASGYNEQFF

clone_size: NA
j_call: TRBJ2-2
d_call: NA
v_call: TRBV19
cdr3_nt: TGTGCCAGTACTCACGGCGGGGCCCAGAACACCGGGGAGCTGTTTTTT
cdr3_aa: CASTHGGAQNTGELFF

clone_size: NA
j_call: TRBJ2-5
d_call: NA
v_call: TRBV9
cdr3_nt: TGTGCCAGCAGCGTAGGGGTAAACCTGAGGCAAGAGACCCAGTACTTC
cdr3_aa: CASSVGVNLRQETQYF